The next 23 T cell receptor beta chains were all read from a single sample in a study of CD8 T cells in Susac syndrome. Random-hexamer reverse transcription was applied to about 0.45 to 1 ug RNA. One entry per CDR3 protein, called by TCRdb with MiXCR from the immunoSEQ multiplex PCR reads. This table has approximately 150,000 distinct CDR3 sequences, 90% to 95% appearing once. The sequenced material came from CD4+ T cells from PBMCs. Receptor source: a human donor in good health.

This chain uses TRBV18 with TRBJ2-5, with a tentative D call TRBD2 (5 bases). The CDR3 extends over 14 amino acids. V lost 6 bases, J lost 0 bases, and 11 bases lay in between. Germline values: CDR1 KGHSH, CDR2 LQKENI. The CDR3 region has the DNA TGTGCCAGCTCCCCTGGAGGTTACCAAGAGACCCAGTACTTC. It codes for CASSPGGYQETQYF.

This clonotype turned up a few times. This sequence joins TRBV6-1 and TRBJ2-5, with a tentative D call TRBD1 (6 bases). The V gene's germline CDR1 is MNHNS and CDR2 SASEGT. The CDR3 sequence is 12 residues long. Deletions cut 5 bases from V and 5 bases from J, with 9 bases between. The CDR3 spells CASSRGSETQYF. CDR3 nucleotide sequence: TGTGCCAGCAGTAGGGGGTCGGAGACCCAGTACTTC.

CDR3 sequence reads: CASSGNGQETQYF. CDR3 in DNA: TGCGCCAGCAGCGGTAACGGCCAAGAGACCCAGTACTTC. The chain uses TRBV5-1 and TRBJ2-5; D unclear. Trimming took off 4 bases at V and 1 base at J, with 8 bases between the two ends. The CDR3 extends over 13 amino acids. CDR1 SGHRS and CDR2 YFSETQ come from the germline V gene.

The chain joins TRBV4-3 to TRBJ2-1; a possible D gene is TRBD2 (6 bases). Germline loops: CDR1 LGHNA, CDR2 YSLEER. The CDR3 runs 16 residues. Trimming removed 0 bases from V and 3 bases from J, with 12 bases in between. CDR3 region: CASSQDFAGIYNEQFF. In DNA form, the CDR3 reads TGCGCCAGCAGCCAAGATTTCGCGGGGATCTACAATGAGCAGTTCTTC.

The chain recombines TRBV20-1 with TRBJ2-3; D is unclear. The CDR3 has 13 residues. The germline V gene has CDR1 DFQATT and CDR2 SNEGSKA (reference sequence). The ends were cut back, 0 bases at V and 5 bases at J, with 9 bases in the middle. In DNA form, the CDR3 reads TGCAGTGCTAGAGACCCCCTAGAAGATACGCAGTATTTT. The encoded protein is CSARDPLEDTQYF.

The chain employs TRBV27 and TRBJ2-7, with 12 positions matching TRBD1. V shed 5 bases and J 7 bases; nucleotides not matched to a gene: 12. This CDR3 is 16 amino acids long. Per germline, CDR1 MNHEY and CDR2 SMNVEV (reference sequence). The CDR3 loop reads CASSLRDRGRAGEQYF. The CDR3 DNA reads TGTGCCAGCAGTCTGCGGGACAGGGGGCGTGCGGGGGAGCAGTACTTC.

CDR3 DNA: TGTGCCATCAGTGAGTCCCCGGGACAGGGATCTGGAAACACCATATATTTT. Translated, it gives CAISESPGQGSGNTIYF. This sequence joins TRBV10-3 and TRBJ1-3; TRBD1 aligns across 9 bases. V lost 0 bases and J lost 1; bases outside the gene matches: 4. Germline loops: CDR1 ENHRY, CDR2 SYGVKD. This CDR3 comprises 17 residues.

The rearrangement links TRBV24-1 to TRBJ1-4; TRBD1 is a possible D gene (6 bases). From germline, CDR1 is KGHDR and CDR2 SFDVKD. V lost 7 bases and J lost 8, with 13 bases in between. The CDR3 runs to 13 residues. The CDR3 DNA reads TGTGCCACCAGCGAAAGGGGGGGCGAAAAACTGTTTTTT. Translation gives CATSERGGEKLFF.

The V and J genes are TRBV3-1 and TRBJ1-3, with a possible D match to TRBD1 (6 bases). This CDR3 spans 17 amino acids. V shed 0 bases and J shed 2 bases, with 14 bases lying between them. CDR1 LGHDT and CDR2 YNNKEL come from the germline V gene (reference sequence). This chain's CDR3 is CASSQDRGTLTGNTIYF. The CDR3 nucleotides read TGTGCCAGCAGCCAAGATAGGGGGACACTTACTGGAAACACCATATATTTT.

The J gene is TRBJ2-1, the V gene TRBV7-9, with D maybe TRBD2 (6 bases). The germline gives CDR1 SEHNR, CDR2 FQNEAQ (reference sequence). V was pared by 5 bases and J by 5 bases, with 13 bases between. This CDR3 spans 14 amino acids. The DNA for the CDR3 is TGTGCCAGCAGCCTCGTTCTAGCGAACAATGAGCAGTTCTTC. Translating gives CASSLVLANNEQFF.

The chain is built from TRBV4-1 and TRBJ1-3, with a tentative D call TRBD1 (6 bases). V shed 2 bases and J shed 0 bases, with 8 bases lying between them. There are 15 residues in the CDR3. Per the germline V gene, CDR1 is MGHRA and CDR2 is YSYEKL. The CDR3 protein is CASSQRQASGNTIYF. In nucleotides, the CDR3 is TGCGCCAGCAGCCAAAGACAGGCCTCTGGAAACACCATATATTTT.

The chain recombines TRBV18 with TRBJ2-7; TRBD1 matches 9 bases. Per germline, CDR1 KGHSH and CDR2 LQKENI. The CDR3 has 17 residues. The V gene end was trimmed by 2 bases and the J gene end by 0 bases; junction bases not matched to a gene: 8. This CDR3 reads CASSPDPGTGSSYEQYF. The CDR3 DNA reads TGTGCCAGCTCACCAGACCCCGGGACAGGGAGCTCCTACGAGCAGTACTTC.

The chain employs TRBV4-3 and TRBJ1-2; D perhaps matches TRBD1 (6 bases). Germline CDR1 and CDR2: LGHNA and YSLEER. V was trimmed by 2 bases and J by 5 bases, leaving 24 bases between them. The CDR3 runs to 18 residues. The CDR3 DNA is TGCGCCAGCAGCCAAAGTCAAGCCGTGTCGGGGGCCGGGTATGGCTACACCTTC. Its protein is CASSQSQAVSGAGYGYTF.

The rearrangement uses TRBV12-3 or TRBV12-4 and TRBJ2-2; the D gene is possibly TRBD1 (6 bases). The CDR3 loop spans 16 amino acids. The V end was cut by 6 bases, the J end by 7 bases, with 21 bases between. CDR3 DNA sequence: TGTGCCAGCAGCCGTACTCCTGGGGGCGAGGGCGGGGAGCTGTTTTTT. This sequence encodes CASSRTPGGEGGELFF.

The chain uses TRBV27 and TRBJ2-3; perhaps TRBD1 as D (6 bases). The CDR3 covers 13 residues. V was trimmed by 3 bases and J by 5 bases, leaving 9 bases between them. Germline V CDR1 and CDR2: MNHEY, SMNVEV (reference sequence). This chain's CDR3 is CASSLMGQDTQYF. CDR3 nucleotides: TGTGCCAGCAGTTTGATGGGACAAGATACGCAGTATTTT.

The chain carries TRBV24-1 and TRBJ2-3; a weak D match, TRBD1 (8 bases). CDR1 is KGHDR, CDR2 SFDVKD, per germline. The CDR3 spans 17 residues. The ends were cut back, 3 bases at V and 0 bases at J, with 15 bases in the middle. The CDR3 is CATSDPHRGGSTDTQYF. In DNA form, the CDR3 reads TGTGCCACCAGTGATCCCCACAGGGGGGGCAGCACAGATACGCAGTATTTT.

The V call is TRBV19, the J call TRBJ1-3; D not certain. From germline, CDR1 is LNHDA and CDR2 SQIVND (reference sequence). CDR3 length: 11 residues. The ends were cut back, 10 bases at V and 1 base at J, with 5 bases in the middle. The CDR3 loop reads CATGSGNTIYF. CDR3 in DNA: TGTGCCACCGGTTCTGGAAACACCATATATTTT.

J is TRBJ2-5 and V is TRBV11-2; no clear D gene. Trimming shortened V by 5 bases and J by 4 bases, and 11 bases separated the two germline ends. The CDR3 sequence is 13 residues long. CDR1 and CDR2 from the germline V gene are SGHAT and FQNNGV. The CDR3 DNA reads TGTGCCAGCAGCCAGAACAGCAGAGAGACCCAGTACTTC. This translates into CASSQNSRETQYF.

This clonotype was counted once. The chain combines TRBV7-2 with TRBJ2-6, with D unclear. V lost 0 bases, J lost 1 base, and 7 bases lay in between. This CDR3 is 16 amino acids long. Germline loops: CDR1 SGHTA, CDR2 FQGNSA. The CDR3 region has the DNA TGTGCCAGCAGCTTAGCAGCAGTTTCTGGGGCCAACGTCCTGACTTTC. As protein: CASSLAAVSGANVLTF.

The chain uses TRBV5-4 and TRBJ1-1; possible D gene TRBD1, 5 bases. The CDR3 loop spans 12 amino acids. CDR1 and CDR2 (germline): SGHNT, YYREEE (reference sequence). V was clipped by 6 bases and J by 9 bases, with 15 bases between them. CDR3 nucleotides: TGTGCCAGCACCTACTCTCAGGGAAAAGCTTTCTTT. It encodes CASTYSQGKAFF.

V and J are TRBV5-6 and TRBJ2-4; no clear D gene. Deletions cut 0 bases from V and 5 bases from J, with 3 bases between. This CDR3 contains 12 residues. CDR1 is SGHDT and CDR2 is YYEEEE in the germline V gene. CDR3 nucleotide sequence: TGTGCCAGCAGCTTGGGACAAAACATTCAGTACTTC. Its protein product is CASSLGQNIQYF.

The chain carries TRBV6-5 and TRBJ2-7, with D perhaps given as TRBD1 or TRBD2 (5 bases each). The CDR3 length is 14 residues. The germline CDR1 and CDR2 sequences are MNHEY and SVGAGI. V was pared by 6 bases and J by 3 bases, with 15 bases between. The CDR3 loop reads CASRAGTLVYEQYF. The CDR3 region has the DNA TGTGCCAGCAGGGCCGGGACCCTAGTCTACGAGCAGTACTTC.

The CDR3 DNA sequence: TGCGCCAGCAGGATGAGCGGAGGGGGGGGAGACTACGAGCAGTACTTC. This encodes CASRMSGGGGDYEQYF. The chain combines TRBV5-1 with TRBJ2-7, with a weak D call TRBD2 (7 bases). This CDR3 is built from 16 residues. V lost 5 bases and J lost 3, with 21 bases in between. CDR1 and CDR2 from the germline V gene are SGHRS and YFSETQ.